This entry lists 20 T cell receptor beta chains sequenced from one sample in a study of blood T cell repertoires in COVID-19. The method was immunoSEQ multiplex PCR; TCRdb's version includes in-frame clones alone and lacks a portion of them. The sample yields some 300,000 clones, roughly 87% seen once. Sequencing was carried out using peripheral blood. These receptors originate from a man younger than 35 with active or convalescent COVID-19.

This clone was found once. The chain recombines TRBV5-1 with TRBJ1-2, with 9 bases fitting TRBD1. In germline, CDR1 is SGHRS, CDR2 YFSETQ. The CDR3 sequence is 19 residues long. Losses at the gene ends were 1 base for V and 6 bases for J; bases not matched to a gene: 19. CDR3 loop: CASSLSPRDRVSFGNGYTF. CDR3 in DNA: TGCGCCAGCAGCTTGAGTCCTCGGGACAGGGTGTCGTTTGGTAATGGCTACACCTTC.

The rearrangement uses TRBV5-4 and TRBJ2-7, with TRBD2 as a possible D gene (5 bases). CDR1 and CDR2 (germline): SGHNT, YYREEE (reference sequence). The CDR3 is made up of 14 amino acids. Trimming shortened V by 2 bases and J by 1 base, and 10 bases separated the two germline ends. The CDR3 DNA is TGTGCCAGCAGCTTACCGGGATCTTCCTACGAGCAGTACTTC. This translates into CASSLPGSSYEQYF.

This chain links TRBV19 with TRBJ1-5; tentative D call: TRBD1 (6 bases). Trimming stripped 1 base from V and 4 bases from J, with 17 bases between. The CDR3 is 17 residues long. Looked up from germline, CDR1 is LNHDA and CDR2 is SQIVND (reference sequence). The CDR3 nucleotides read TGTGCCAGTAGTATAGGATCGCTGGGGGCAGGAAATCAGCCCCAGCATTTT. This translates into CASSIGSLGAGNQPQHF.

The rearrangement uses TRBV19 and TRBJ1-3; D is uncertain. From germline, CDR1 is LNHDA and CDR2 SQIVND (reference sequence). The CDR3 covers 15 residues. Deletions cut 7 bases from V and 0 bases from J, with 13 bases between. In DNA form, the CDR3 reads TGTGCCAGTAAATCGCTCAGTTCCTCTGGAAACACCATATATTTT. It encodes CASKSLSSSGNTIYF. Filled out from reference TRBV19 and TRBJ1-3, the complete variable domain reads DGGITQSPKYLFRKEGQNVTLSCEQNLNHDAMYWYRQDPGQGLRLIYYSQIVNDFQKGDIAEGYSVSREKKESFPLTVTSAQKNPTAFYLCASKSLSSSGNTIYFGEGSWLTVV.

The genes are TRBV10-1 and TRBJ2-7, with TRBD2 matching over 8 bases. This CDR3 has 13 residues. CDR1 is WNHNN and CDR2 is SYGVQD in the germline V gene (reference sequence). Trimming at V came to 5 bases and at J to 6 bases, leaving 6 bases not matched to a gene. CDR3 loop: CASSKRESLEQYF. CDR3 DNA sequence: TGCGCCAGCAGTAAGCGGGAGAGCCTCGAGCAGTACTTC.

The chain carries TRBV6-2 or TRBV6-3 and TRBJ2-1, with TRBD1 identical over 7 bases. The CDR3 has 13 amino acids. The germline CDR1 and CDR2 sequences are MNHEY and SVGEGT. V was clipped by 6 bases and J by 14 bases; unmatched bases: 13. The CDR3, as DNA: TGTGCCAGCAGCTTGGGGCAGGGGGTATTTGAGTTCTTC. Translation: CASSLGQGVFEFF.

V is TRBV29-1 and J is TRBJ2-7; D may be TRBD2 (6 bases). CDR3 length: 13 amino acids. Germline V gene sequence: CDR1 SQVTM, CDR2 ANQGSEA. With 4 bases removed from V and 0 bases from J, the gap between germline ends came to 10 bases. The CDR3 sequence is CSVVLGSSYEQYF. In DNA, the CDR3 is TGCAGCGTTGTCCTCGGGAGCTCCTACGAGCAGTACTTC.

This chain uses TRBV6-4 with TRBJ1-6, with 7 positions matching TRBD1. The CDR3 spans 14 residues. Germline trimming cut 3 bases from V and 7 bases from J; bases unmatched to any gene: 3. Germline V lookup: CDR1 MRHNA, CDR2 SNTAGT. The CDR3 loop is CASSEGTDNSPLHF. As DNA, the CDR3 is TGTGCCAGCAGTGAGGGGACAGACAATTCACCCCTCCACTTT.

The chain carries TRBV28 and TRBJ1-5, with no clear D. The germline V gene encodes CDR1 MDHEN and CDR2 SYDVKM. Trimming shortened V by 6 bases and J by 3 bases, and 21 bases separated the two germline ends. This CDR3 has 17 residues. CDR3 DNA sequence: TGTGCCAGCAGACGAGTGGGAGCTCTCGACCCCAATCAGCCCCAGCATTTT. As protein: CASRRVGALDPNQPQHF.

This clone was seen only a few times. The chain joins TRBV6-4 to TRBJ2-1; 9 nucleotides match TRBD1. The CDR3 is made up of 14 amino acids. Germline loops: CDR1 MRHNA, CDR2 SNTAGT. Losses at the gene ends were 6 bases for V and 10 bases for J; bases not matched to a gene: 10. The CDR3 sequence is CASSEGTGYQEQFF. In nucleotides, the CDR3 is TGTGCCAGCAGCGAGGGGACAGGGTATCAGGAGCAGTTCTTC.

The rearrangement links TRBV10-3 to TRBJ2-2; 13 bases fit TRBD2. Looked up from germline, CDR1 is ENHRY and CDR2 is SYGVKD. J gave up 6 bases and V 8 bases, and 6 bases lay outside the gene matches. CDR3 length: 15 amino acids. CDR3 residues: CAIGLAGEGAGELFF. For the CDR3, the DNA is TGTGCCATCGGACTAGCGGGAGAAGGGGCCGGGGAGCTGTTTTTT.

The V call is TRBV7-2, the J call TRBJ2-1; TRBD2 matches 8 bases. The germline V gene has CDR1 SGHTA and CDR2 FQGNSA. V lost 5 bases to trimming and J lost 3 bases; unmatched junction nucleotides: 6. There are 15 residues in the CDR3. The DNA for the CDR3 is TGTGCCAGCAGCCAACTAGCGGCCCACTACAATGAGCAGTTCTTC. Its protein is CASSQLAAHYNEQFF.

This CDR3 is CASSSGPAVIGGRDTGELFF. The CDR3 DNA reads as TGTGCCAGCAGCTCCGGGCCCGCTGTGATTGGCGGGAGGGACACCGGGGAGCTGTTTTTT. The rearrangement uses TRBV6-6 and TRBJ2-2; 9 nucleotides line up with TRBD2. V lost 6 bases, J lost 3 bases, and 20 bases stayed unmatched. Germline V gene data show CDR1 as MNHNY and CDR2 as SVGAGI (reference sequence). CDR3 size: 20 residues.

J is TRBJ1-2 and V is TRBV15; 9 nucleotides align to TRBD1. V gave up 1 base and J gave up 7 bases; unmatched junction bases: 7. CDR3 length equals 15 residues. Germline V gene sequence: CDR1 LNHNV, CDR2 YYDKDF (reference sequence). The CDR3, as DNA: TGTGCCACCAGCAGAGTATTACAGGGGGCTTTTGGCTACACCTTC. The encoded protein is CATSRVLQGAFGYTF.

The sample holds a few counts of this clone. This chain joins TRBV12-3 or TRBV12-4 and TRBJ2-7; TRBD1 agrees at 7 bases. V dropped 5 bases and J dropped 0; count of bases not matched to a gene: 1. This CDR3 spans 13 amino acids. The CDR3 spells CASSRDSSYEQYF. The CDR3 nucleotides read TGTGCCAGCAGTCGGGACAGCTCCTACGAGCAGTACTTC.

In its sample, this clone was seen once. The chain links TRBV4-1 to TRBJ1-1; the D is unclear. Germline V gives CDR1 MGHRA, CDR2 YSYEKL. Trimming pared 1 base from V and 3 bases from J, leaving 9 bases between. The length of the CDR3 is 14 residues. In DNA form, the CDR3 reads TGCGCCAGCAGCCAAGGACTCGGTCACACTGAAGCTTTCTTT. As protein: CASSQGLGHTEAFF.

The chain links TRBV20-1 to TRBJ1-5; tentative D call: TRBD1 (6 bases). Germline values: CDR1 DFQATT, CDR2 SNEGSKA (reference sequence). The CDR3 has 9 amino acids. The CDR3, as DNA: TGCCCAGGGGACCAGCCCCAGCATTTT. Translated, it gives CPGDQPQHF.

V is TRBV12-3 or TRBV12-4 and J is TRBJ2-1; the D gene is possibly TRBD1 (5 bases). V lost 3 bases and J 5 bases, leaving 8 bases between the germline ends. CDR3 length: 13 amino acids. The CDR3 region has the DNA TGTGCCAGCAGTTTCAGGGTTGACAATGAGCAGTTCTTC. It encodes CASSFRVDNEQFF.

The genes are TRBV7-8 and TRBJ2-2, with TRBD2 matching 7 bases. This CDR3 spans 15 amino acids. J gave up 7 bases and V 5 bases, and 10 bases lay outside the gene matches. Germline V gene data show CDR1 as SGHVS and CDR2 as FQNEAQ. This CDR3 reads CASSPSGLSSGELFF. CDR3 in DNA: TGTGCCAGCAGCCCGTCGGGACTATCTAGCGGGGAGCTGTTTTTT.

V usage is TRBV6-2 or TRBV6-3 and J usage is TRBJ1-5; D is possibly TRBD1 (6 bases). The germline gives CDR1 MNHEY, CDR2 SVGEGT. The CDR3 consists of 16 residues. V dropped 5 bases and J dropped 5 bases, with 19 bases sitting between them. The CDR3 spells CASSRPQDSLYQPQHF. The CDR3 nucleotides are TGTGCCAGCAGTCGACCTCAGGACAGCTTATATCAGCCCCAGCATTTT.